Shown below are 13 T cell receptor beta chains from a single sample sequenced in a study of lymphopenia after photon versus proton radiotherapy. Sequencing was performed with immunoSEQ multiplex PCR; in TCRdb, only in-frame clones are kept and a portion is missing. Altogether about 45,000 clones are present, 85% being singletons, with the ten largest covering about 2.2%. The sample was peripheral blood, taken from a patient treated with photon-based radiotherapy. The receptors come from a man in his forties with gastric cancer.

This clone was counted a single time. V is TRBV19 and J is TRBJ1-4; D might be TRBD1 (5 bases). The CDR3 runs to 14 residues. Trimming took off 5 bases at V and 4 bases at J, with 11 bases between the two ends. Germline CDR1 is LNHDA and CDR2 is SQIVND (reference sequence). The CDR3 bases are TGTGCCAGTAGTCCCCGGGGGTATAATGAAAAACTGTTTTTT. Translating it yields CASSPRGYNEKLFF.

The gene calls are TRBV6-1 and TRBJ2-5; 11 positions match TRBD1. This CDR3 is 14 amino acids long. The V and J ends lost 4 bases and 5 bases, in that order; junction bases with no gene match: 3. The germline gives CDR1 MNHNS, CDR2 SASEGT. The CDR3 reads CASSADRGRETQYF. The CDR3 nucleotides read TGTGCCAGCAGTGCGGACAGGGGGCGGGAGACCCAGTACTTC.

Here the CDR3 DNA reads TGTGCCAGCAGCTTGGGGGGACTTTACTATGGCTACACCTTC. It is translated as CASSLGGLYYGYTF. The chain couples TRBV5-5 to TRBJ1-2; perhaps TRBD1 as D (5 bases). Germline V gene lookup returns CDR1 SGHKS and CDR2 YYEKEE (reference sequence). Trimming removed 0 bases at V and 3 bases at J, with 9 bases between. This CDR3 comprises 14 residues.

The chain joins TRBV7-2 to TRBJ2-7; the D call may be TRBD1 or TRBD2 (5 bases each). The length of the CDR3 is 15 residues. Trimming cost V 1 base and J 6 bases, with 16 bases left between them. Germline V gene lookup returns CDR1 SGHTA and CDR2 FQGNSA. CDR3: CASSLDVTGTVEQYF. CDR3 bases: TGTGCCAGCAGCTTAGACGTCACGGGGACCGTCGAGCAGTACTTC.

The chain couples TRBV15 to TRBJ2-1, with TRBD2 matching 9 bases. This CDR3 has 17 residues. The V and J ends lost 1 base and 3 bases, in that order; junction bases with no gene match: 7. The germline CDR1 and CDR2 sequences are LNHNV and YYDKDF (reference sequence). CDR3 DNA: TGTGCCACCAGCAGAGGGAGCGGGGGGACAAACTACAATGAGCAGTTCTTC. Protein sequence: CATSRGSGGTNYNEQFF.

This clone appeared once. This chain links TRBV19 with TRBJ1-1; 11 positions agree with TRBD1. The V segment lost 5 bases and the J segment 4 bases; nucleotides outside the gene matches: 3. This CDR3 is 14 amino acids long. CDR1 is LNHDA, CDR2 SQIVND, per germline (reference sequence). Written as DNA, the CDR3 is TGTGCCAGTAGTGTGGGACAGGGGGTCACTGAAGCTTTCTTT. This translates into CASSVGQGVTEAFF. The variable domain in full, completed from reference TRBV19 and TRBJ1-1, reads DGGITQSPKYLFRKEGQNVTLSCEQNLNHDAMYWYRQDPGQGLRLIYYSQIVNDFQKGDIAEGYSVSREKKESFPLTVTSAQKNPTAFYLCASSVGQGVTEAFFGQGTRLTVV.

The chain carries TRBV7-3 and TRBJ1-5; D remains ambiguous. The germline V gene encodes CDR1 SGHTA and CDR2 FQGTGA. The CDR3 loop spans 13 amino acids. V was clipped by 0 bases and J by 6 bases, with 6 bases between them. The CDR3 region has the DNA TGTGCCAGCAGCTTAACAGTAGGTCAGCCCCAGCATTTT. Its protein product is CASSLTVGQPQHF.

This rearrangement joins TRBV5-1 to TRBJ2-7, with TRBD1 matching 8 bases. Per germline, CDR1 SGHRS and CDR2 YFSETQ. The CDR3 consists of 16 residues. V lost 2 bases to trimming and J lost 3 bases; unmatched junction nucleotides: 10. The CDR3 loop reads CASSFGRTGSFYEQYF. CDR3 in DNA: TGCGCCAGCAGCTTCGGTAGGACAGGGTCCTTCTACGAGCAGTACTTC. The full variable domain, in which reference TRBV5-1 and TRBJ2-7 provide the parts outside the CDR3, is KAGVTQTPRYLIKTRGQQVTLSCSPISGHRSVSWYQQTPGQGLQFLFEYFSETQRNKGNFPGRFSGRQFSNSRSEMNVSTLELGDSALYLCASSFGRTGSFYEQYFGPGTRLTVT.

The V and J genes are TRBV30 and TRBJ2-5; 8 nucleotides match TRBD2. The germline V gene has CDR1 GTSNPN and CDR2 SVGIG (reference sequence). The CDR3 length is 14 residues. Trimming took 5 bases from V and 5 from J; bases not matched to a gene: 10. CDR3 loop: CAWGPGAGDETQYF. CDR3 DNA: TGTGCCTGGGGCCCGGGAGCGGGGGATGAGACCCAGTACTTC.

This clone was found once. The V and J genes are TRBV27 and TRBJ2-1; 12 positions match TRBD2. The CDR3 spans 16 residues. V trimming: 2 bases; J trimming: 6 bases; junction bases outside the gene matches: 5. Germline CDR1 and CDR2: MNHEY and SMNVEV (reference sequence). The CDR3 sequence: CASSLRRTSGANEQFF. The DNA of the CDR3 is TGTGCCAGCAGTTTAAGGCGGACTAGCGGGGCCAATGAGCAGTTCTTC.

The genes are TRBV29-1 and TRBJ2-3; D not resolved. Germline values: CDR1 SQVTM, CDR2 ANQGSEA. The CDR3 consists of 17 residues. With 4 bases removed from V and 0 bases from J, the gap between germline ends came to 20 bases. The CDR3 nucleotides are TGCAGCGTTGGGACCGCCCTACATACCGCTAGCACAGATACGCAGTATTTT. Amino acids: CSVGTALHTASTDTQYF.

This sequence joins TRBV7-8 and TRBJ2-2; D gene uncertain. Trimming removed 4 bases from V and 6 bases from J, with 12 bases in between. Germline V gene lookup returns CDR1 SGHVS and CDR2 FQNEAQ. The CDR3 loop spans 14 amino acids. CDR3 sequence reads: CASSSTPGPGELFF. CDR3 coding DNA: TGTGCCAGCAGCTCCACCCCGGGCCCCGGGGAGCTGTTTTTT.

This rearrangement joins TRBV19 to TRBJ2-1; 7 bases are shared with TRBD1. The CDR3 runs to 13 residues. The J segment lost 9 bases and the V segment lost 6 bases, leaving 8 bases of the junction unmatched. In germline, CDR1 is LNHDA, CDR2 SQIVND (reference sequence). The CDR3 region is CASRQGSLGEQFF. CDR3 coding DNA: TGTGCCAGTAGACAGGGGAGCTTGGGTGAGCAGTTCTTC.